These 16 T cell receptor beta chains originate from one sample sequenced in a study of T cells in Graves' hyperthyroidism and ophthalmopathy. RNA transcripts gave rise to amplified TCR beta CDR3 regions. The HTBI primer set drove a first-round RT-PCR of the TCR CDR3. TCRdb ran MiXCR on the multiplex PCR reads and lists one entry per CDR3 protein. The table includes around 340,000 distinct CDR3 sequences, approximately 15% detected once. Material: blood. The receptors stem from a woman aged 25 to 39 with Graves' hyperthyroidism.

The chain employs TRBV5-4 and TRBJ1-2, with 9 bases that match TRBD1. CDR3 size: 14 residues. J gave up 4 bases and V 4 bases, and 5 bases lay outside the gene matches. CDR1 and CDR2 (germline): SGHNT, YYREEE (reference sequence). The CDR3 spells CASSEQGASYGYTF. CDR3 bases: TGTGCCAGCAGCGAACAGGGGGCGAGCTATGGCTACACCTTC.

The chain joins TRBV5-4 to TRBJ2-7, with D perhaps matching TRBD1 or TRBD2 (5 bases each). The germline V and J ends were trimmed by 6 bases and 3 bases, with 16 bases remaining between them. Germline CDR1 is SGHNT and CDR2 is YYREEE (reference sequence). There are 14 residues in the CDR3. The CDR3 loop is CASTAVGAGYEQYF. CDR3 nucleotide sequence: TGTGCCAGCACAGCGGTCGGGGCGGGCTACGAGCAGTACTTC. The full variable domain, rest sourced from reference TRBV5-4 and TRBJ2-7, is ETGVTQSPTHLIKTRGQQVTLRCSSQSGHNTVSWYQQALGQGPQFIFQYYREEENGRGNFPPRFSGLQFPNYSSELNVNALELDDSALYLCASTAVGAGYEQYFGPGTRLTVT.

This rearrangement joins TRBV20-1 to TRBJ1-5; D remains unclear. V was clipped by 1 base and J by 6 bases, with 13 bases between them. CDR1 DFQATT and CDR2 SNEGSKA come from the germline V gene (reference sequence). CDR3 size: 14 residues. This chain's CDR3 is CSARGGQVGQPQHF. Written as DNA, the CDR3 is TGCAGTGCTAGAGGCGGCCAGGTGGGTCAGCCCCAGCATTTT.

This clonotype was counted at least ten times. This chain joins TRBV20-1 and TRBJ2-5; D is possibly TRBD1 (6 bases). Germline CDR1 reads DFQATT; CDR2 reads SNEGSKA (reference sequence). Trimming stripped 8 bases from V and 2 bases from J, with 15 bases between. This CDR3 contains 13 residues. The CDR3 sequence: CSHPGQYQETQYF. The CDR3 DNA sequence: TGCAGTCATCCGGGACAATATCAAGAGACCCAGTACTTC.

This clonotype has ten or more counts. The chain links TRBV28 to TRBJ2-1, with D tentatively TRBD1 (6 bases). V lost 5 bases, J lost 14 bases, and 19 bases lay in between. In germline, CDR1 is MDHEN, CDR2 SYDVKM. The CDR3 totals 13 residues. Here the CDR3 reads CASSKRSRPGEFF. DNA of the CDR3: TGTGCCAGCAGTAAGAGGTCCCGGCCAGGGGAGTTCTTC.

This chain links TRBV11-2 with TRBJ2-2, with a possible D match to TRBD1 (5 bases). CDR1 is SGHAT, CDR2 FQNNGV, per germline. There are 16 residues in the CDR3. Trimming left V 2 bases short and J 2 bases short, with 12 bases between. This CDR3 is CASSLNQGSNTGELFF. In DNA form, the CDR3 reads TGTGCCAGCAGCTTAAATCAGGGAAGTAACACCGGGGAGCTGTTTTTT.

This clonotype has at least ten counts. CDR3 coding DNA: TGTGCCGTACCCCTCGGGGGCACAGATACGCAGTATTTT. This sequence encodes CAVPLGGTDTQYF. The chain combines TRBV2 with TRBJ2-3, with a possible D match to TRBD2 (5 bases). The germline V and J ends were trimmed by 11 bases and 1 base, with 13 bases remaining between them. This CDR3 region has 13 residues. Per germline, CDR1 SNHLY and CDR2 FYNNEI. Together with reference TRBV2 and TRBJ2-3, the CDR3 gives the full variable domain: EPEVTQTPSHQVTQMGQEVILRCVPISNHLYFYWYRQILGQKVEFLVSFYNNEISEKSEIFDDQFSVERPDGSNFTLKIRSTKLEDSAMYFCAVPLGGTDTQYFGPGTRLTVL.

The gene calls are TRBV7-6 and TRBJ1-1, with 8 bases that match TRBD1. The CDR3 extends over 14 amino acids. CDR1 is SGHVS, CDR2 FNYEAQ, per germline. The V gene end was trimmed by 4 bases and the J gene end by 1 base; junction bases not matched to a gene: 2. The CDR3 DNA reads TGTGCCAGCAGCTCAACAGGGGGGAACACTGAAGCTTTCTTT. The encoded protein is CASSSTGGNTEAFF.

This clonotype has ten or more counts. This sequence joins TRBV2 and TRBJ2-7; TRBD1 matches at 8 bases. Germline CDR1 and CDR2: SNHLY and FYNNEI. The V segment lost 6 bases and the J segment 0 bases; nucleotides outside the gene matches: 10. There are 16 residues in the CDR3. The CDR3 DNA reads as TGTGCCAGCAGGGGCACCGGACAGGGTATCTCCTACGAGCAGTACTTC. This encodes CASRGTGQGISYEQYF.

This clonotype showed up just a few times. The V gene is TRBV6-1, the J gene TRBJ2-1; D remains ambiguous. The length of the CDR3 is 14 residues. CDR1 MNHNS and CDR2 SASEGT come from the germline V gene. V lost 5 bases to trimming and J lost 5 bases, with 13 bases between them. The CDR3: CASSPSFWNNEQFF. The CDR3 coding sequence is TGTGCCAGCAGTCCTTCCTTTTGGAACAATGAGCAGTTCTTC.

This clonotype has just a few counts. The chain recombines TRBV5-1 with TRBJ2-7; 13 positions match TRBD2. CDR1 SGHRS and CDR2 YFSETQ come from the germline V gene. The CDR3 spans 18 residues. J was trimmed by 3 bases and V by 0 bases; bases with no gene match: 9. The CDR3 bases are TGCGCCAGCAGCTTGGGACTAGCGGGAGGAGCCCATAGCTACGAGCAGTACTTC. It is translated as CASSLGLAGGAHSYEQYF.

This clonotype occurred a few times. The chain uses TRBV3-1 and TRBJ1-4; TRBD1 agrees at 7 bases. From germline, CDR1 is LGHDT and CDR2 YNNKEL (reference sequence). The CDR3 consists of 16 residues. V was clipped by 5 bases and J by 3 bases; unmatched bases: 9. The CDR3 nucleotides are TGTGCCAGCAGCGACTCATCCGGGACAGCTAATGAAAAACTGTTTTTT. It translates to CASSDSSGTANEKLFF.

CDR3 region: CASRPGQGLETQYF. CDR3 bases: TGTGCCAGCAGACCAGGACAGGGCTTGGAGACCCAGTACTTC. V usage is TRBV5-4 and J usage is TRBJ2-5; TRBD1 aligns across 8 bases. The germline CDR1 and CDR2 sequences are SGHNT and YYREEE (reference sequence). The CDR3 has 14 amino acids. Unmatched junction bases numbered 8, after V lost 5 bases and J lost 5 bases.

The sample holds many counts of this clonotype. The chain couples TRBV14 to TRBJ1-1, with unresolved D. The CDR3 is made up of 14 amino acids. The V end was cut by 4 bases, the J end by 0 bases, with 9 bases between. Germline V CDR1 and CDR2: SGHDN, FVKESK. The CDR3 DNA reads TGTGCCAGCAGCCCCGTCCTTCTGAACACTGAAGCTTTCTTT. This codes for CASSPVLLNTEAFF.

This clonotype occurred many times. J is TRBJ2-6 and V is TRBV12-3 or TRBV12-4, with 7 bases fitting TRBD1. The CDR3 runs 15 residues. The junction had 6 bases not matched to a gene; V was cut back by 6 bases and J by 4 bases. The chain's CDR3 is CASREGATGANVLTF. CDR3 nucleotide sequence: TGTGCCAGCAGAGAGGGGGCGACCGGGGCCAACGTCCTGACTTTC.

CDR3 coding DNA: TGTGCCAGCAGCGCCCGACTAGGTTCGGCAGATACGCAGTATTTT. Protein: CASSARLGSADTQYF. The chain carries TRBV7-3 and TRBJ2-3, with D possibly matching TRBD2 (6 bases). The CDR3 is 15 amino acids. Trimming removed 5 bases at V and 4 bases at J, with 16 bases between. Germline CDR1 SGHTA, CDR2 FQGTGA.